This is a list of T cell receptor beta chains from one sample in a study of T-cell memory formation after mild COVID-19. Each CDR3 protein gets one entry after TCRdb re-called the 5' RACE reads with MiXCR. The sample lists roughly 130,000 distinct CDR3 sequences; roughly 6.2% were seen once. Sequenced input: PBMCs or a T cell subset sorted from them (not recorded which). The receptors were gathered from an adult woman who had mild COVID-19 (a few samples of this study predate the infection). Cell type and time point are not known. CDR3s include the opening cysteine and the closing phenylalanine or tryptophan. The order of the fields is D gene, V gene, J gene, clone size, CDR3 protein, CDR3 DNA. D genes are given only for firm matches. A clone size is listed for some rows: how often the clone was seen (once, few, many), or a class if it is expanded.

>.|TRBV6-5|TRBJ2-5|many
CASSYAGRGETQYF
TGTGCCAGCAGTTACGCGGGGAGAGGGGAGACCCAGTACTTC
>.|TRBV7-2|TRBJ1-6|.
CASSYSSYNSPLHF
TGTGCCAGCAGCTATAGCTCCTATAATTCACCCCTCCACTTT
>.|TRBV7-3|TRBJ2-5|many
CASSSSPQETQYF
TGTGCCAGCAGCTCCAGCCCCCAAGAGACCCAGTACTTC
>TRBD1|TRBV12-3/TRBV12-4|TRBJ2-2|few
CASSSRQGAGGELFF
TGTGCCAGCAGCTCAAGACAGGGGGCCGGCGGGGAGCTGTTTTTT
>TRBD2|TRBV5-1|TRBJ2-3|few
CASSLDTSADTQYF
TGCGCCAGCAGCTTGGATACTAGCGCAGATACGCAGTATTTT
>TRBD1|TRBV20-1|TRBJ2-1|.
CSASFMTGGNEQFF
TGCAGTGCTAGCTTCATGACAGGGGGCAATGAGCAGTTCTTC
>TRBD2|TRBV28|TRBJ2-4|once
CASSRTSGVAKNIQYF
TGTGCCAGCAGTCGGACTAGCGGTGTAGCCAAAAACATTCAGTACTTC
>.|TRBV5-1|TRBJ1-2|many
CASSLEQADYGYTF
TGCGCCAGCAGCTTGGAACAGGCCGACTATGGCTACACCTTC
>.|TRBV25-1|TRBJ1-3|few
CASSDSPGYPGNTIYF
TGTGCCAGCAGTGACTCACCAGGGTACCCTGGAAACACCATATATTTT
>.|TRBV7-2|TRBJ1-2|.
CASSLESTYYGYTF
TGTGCCAGCAGCTTAGAATCCACATACTATGGCTACACCTTC
>TRBD2|TRBV24-1|TRBJ2-3|.
CATSPLPGTSGETSTDTQYF
TGTGCCACCAGTCCCCTCCCCGGGACTAGCGGGGAAACTAGCACAGATACGCAGTATTTT
>.|TRBV6-5|TRBJ1-4|few
CASSDTGWDPNEKLFF
TGTGCCAGCAGTGATACTGGGTGGGACCCTAATGAAAAACTGTTTTTT
>.|TRBV12-3/TRBV12-4|TRBJ1-1|few
CASNPTDHTEAFF
TGTGCCAGCAATCCGACAGACCACACTGAAGCTTTCTTT
>TRBD2|TRBV12-3/TRBV12-4|TRBJ2-7|few
CASSLAGGEQYF
TGTGCCAGCAGTCTAGCGGGGGGCGAGCAGTACTTC
>.|TRBV5-1|TRBJ2-3|few
CASGSIGGGTDTQYF
TGCGCCAGCGGCTCGATCGGAGGTGGCACAGATACGCAGTATTTT
>TRBD1|TRBV12-3/TRBV12-4|TRBJ2-3|.
CASSLALGQGEDTQYF
TGTGCCAGCAGTTTAGCGCTGGGACAGGGTGAAGATACGCAGTATTTT
>TRBD1|TRBV12-3/TRBV12-4|TRBJ2-5|.
CASSPQGAGYQETQYF
TGTGCCAGCAGCCCTCAGGGGGCGGGGTACCAAGAGACCCAGTACTTC
>TRBD2|TRBV9|TRBJ2-1|.
CASSAIPSGSSYNEQFF
TGTGCCAGCAGCGCGATCCCTAGCGGGTCTTCCTACAATGAGCAGTTCTTC
>.|TRBV7-3|TRBJ2-1|few
CASSRTGPPPDNEQFF
TGTGCCAGCAGCCGCACAGGGCCCCCACCAGACAATGAGCAGTTCTTC
>TRBD1|TRBV5-1|TRBJ1-1|many
CASSLDRGNTEAFF
TGCGCCAGCAGCTTGGACAGGGGGAACACTGAAGCTTTCTTT
>.|TRBV14|TRBJ2-3|.
CASSGDRFGTQYF
TGTGCCAGCAGCGGGGATAGGTTTGGTACGCAGTATTTT
>.|TRBV29-1|TRBJ1-1|many
CSGGQNTEAFF
TGCAGCGGCGGACAAAACACTGAAGCTTTCTTT
>.|TRBV7-3|TRBJ2-7|many
CASSFQGTGGEQHF
TGTGCCAGCAGCTTTCAAGGGACGGGCGGCGAGCAGCACTTC
>.|TRBV5-1|TRBJ1-1|many
CASSGRRGDTEAFF
TGCGCCAGCAGCGGTCGGAGGGGCGACACTGAAGCTTTCTTT
>.|TRBV7-9|TRBJ1-5|.
CASSNGSLAGQHF
TGTGCCAGCAGCAATGGCTCATTGGCAGGCCAGCATTTT
>TRBD2|TRBV4-2|TRBJ2-3|many
CASSQDGPERGNTQYF
TGTGCCAGCAGCCAAGATGGGCCCGAGCGGGGGAATACGCAGTATTTT
>TRBD1|TRBV6-5|TRBJ1-2|few
CASSYSRIGTELNYGYTF
TGTGCCAGCAGTTACAGTAGAATTGGGACAGAGCTGAACTATGGCTACACCTTC
>.|TRBV12-3/TRBV12-4|TRBJ2-3|many
CATYVREPTTDTQDF
TGTGCCACCTACGTACGGGAGCCAACCACAGATACGCAGGATTTT
>TRBD2|TRBV7-9|TRBJ2-1|many
CASSLTAGGYNEQFF
TGTGCCAGCAGTCTGACGGCGGGAGGCTACAATGAGCAGTTCTTC
>TRBD2|TRBV6-5|TRBJ2-3|.
CASSYQTSGILDTQYF
TGTGCCAGCAGTTACCAGACTAGCGGGATTTTAGATACGCAGTATTTT
>TRBD2|TRBV12-3/TRBV12-4|TRBJ2-1|few
CASSSRGGGQFF
TGTGCCAGCAGTTCACGGGGGGGTGGGCAGTTCTTC
>.|TRBV5-1|TRBJ2-5|.
CASSLMGETQYF
TGCGCCAGCAGCTTGATGGGAGAGACCCAGTACTTC
>.|TRBV13|TRBJ1-2|.
CASSSIRRGLSYGYTF
TGTGCCAGCAGCTCCATCCGCAGGGGCTTGAGCTATGGCTACACCTTC
>TRBD2|TRBV20-1|TRBJ2-1|many
CSASGGLAGVGEQFF
TGCAGTGCTAGTGGGGGACTAGCGGGAGTGGGTGAGCAGTTCTTC
>.|TRBV18|TRBJ1-1|many
CASSPPYTATEAFF
TGTGCCAGCTCACCACCTTACACGGCTACTGAAGCTTTCTTT
>.|TRBV20-1|TRBJ1-1|.
CSARLSGTTDTEAFF
TGCAGTGCTAGGTTGTCTGGGACGACGGACACTGAAGCTTTCTTT
>.|TRBV5-1|TRBJ2-1|many
CASSAHNEQFF
TGCGCCAGCAGCGCCCACAATGAGCAGTTCTTC
>TRBD2|TRBV7-3|TRBJ2-2|.
CASSFMGGSLTGELFF
TGTGCCAGCAGCTTTATGGGCGGGAGTCTTACCGGGGAGCTGTTTTTT
>.|TRBV7-2|TRBJ2-1|many
CASPSGERNEQFF
TGTGCCAGCCCGTCCGGGGAGCGCAATGAGCAGTTCTTC